Detailed here is one T cell receptor beta chain. This sample is drawn from a study of blood T cell repertoires in COVID-19. Whole-study context: The United States, Italy and Spain were the sources of the acute and convalescent COVID-19 samples. The cDNA or gDNA used as material had been derived from T cells, B-cell-depleted T cells, or PBMCs.

V lost 5 bases and J lost 1; bases outside the gene matches: 8. In germline, CDR1 is MNHEY, CDR2 SMNVEV (reference sequence). The CDR3 runs to 17 residues. As processed by the authors: Estimation of nucleated cell counts relied on the amplification of reference gene primers. The table came from immunoSEQ multiplex PCR; TCRdb's copy has only in-frame clones and leaves some out. That table is the source of V, J and clone size, and D and trimming were worked out from the DNA. The sample shows just under 100,000 clones, roughly 86% of them seen only once. The TCR was taken from a woman aged 60-75 years in a cohort sampled during active or convalescent COVID-19. Sequencing used peripheral blood. This rearrangement joins TRBV27 to TRBJ2-2, with 9 bases fitting TRBD1. This chain's CDR3 is CASSPTGGVGNTGELFF. CDR3 coding DNA: TGTGCCAGCAGTCCTACAGGGGGCGTGGGGAACACCGGGGAGCTGTTTTTT.